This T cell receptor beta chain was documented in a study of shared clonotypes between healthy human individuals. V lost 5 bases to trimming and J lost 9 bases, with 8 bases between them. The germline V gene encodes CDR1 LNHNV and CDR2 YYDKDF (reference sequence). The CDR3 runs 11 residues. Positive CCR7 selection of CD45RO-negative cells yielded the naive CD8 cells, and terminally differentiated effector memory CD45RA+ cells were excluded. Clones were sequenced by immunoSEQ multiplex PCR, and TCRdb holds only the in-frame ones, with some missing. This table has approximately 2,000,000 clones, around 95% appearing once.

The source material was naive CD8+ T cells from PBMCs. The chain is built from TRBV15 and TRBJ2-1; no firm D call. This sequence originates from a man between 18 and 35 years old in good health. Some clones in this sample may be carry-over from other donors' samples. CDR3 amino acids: CATSAASEQFF. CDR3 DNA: TGTGCCACCAGCGCTGCTAGTGAGCAGTTCTTC.